This T cell receptor (beta chain) was recovered during a study of cytomegalovirus exposure and HLA in healthy donors. Points on this clone: Antigen specificity is unknown.

The PCR used 60 Vbeta and 13 Jbeta primers. Repertoires were generated with immunoSEQ multiplex PCR, while TCRdb's copy carries only in-frame clones and drops some. The sample consists of about 150,000 clones, under 80% of them appearing once. Study-level points and caveats: In an earlier analysis, most TCR beta V segments were productive about 90% or about 30% of the time. A few CMV-associated chains proved CMV antigen-specific in vitro.

The CDR3 sequence is 13 residues long. Germline V CDR1 and CDR2: GTSNPN, SVGIG (reference sequence). Trimming cost V 4 bases and J 4 bases, with 13 bases left between them. The clonotype comes from a man between 25 and 39 years old in good health and CMV-seronegative. The sequencing sample was made of PBMCs. The genes are TRBV30 and TRBJ1-1, with D possibly being TRBD1 (5 bases). CDR3 sequence reads: CAWNKAGGTEAFF. The DNA of the CDR3 is TGTGCCTGGAACAAGGCCGGGGGCACTGAAGCTTTCTTT. The full variable domain, its missing parts supplied by reference TRBV30 and TRBJ1-1, is SQTIHQWPATLVQPVGSPLSLECTVEGTSNPNLYWYRQAAGRGLQLLFYSVGIGQISSEVPQNLSASRPQDRQFILSSKKLLLSDSGFYLCAWNKAGGTEAFFGQGTRLTVV.